Shown below are 32 T cell receptor beta chains from a single sample sequenced in a study of cytomegalovirus exposure and HLA in healthy donors. The PCR made use of 60 Vbeta and 13 Jbeta primers. Only in-frame clones appear in the TCRdb table, and some are missing; sequencing was by immunoSEQ multiplex PCR. The repertoire holds roughly 190,000 clones, with 79% as singletons. Material for sequencing was PBMCs. The receptors come from a woman between 45 and 60 years old in good health and CMV-seronegative.

In DNA form, the CDR3 reads TGTGCCAGCAGGGACCCCAGGGGACGTTATGGCTACACCTTC. It codes for CASRDPRGRYGYTF. V gene TRBV6-1 combines with J gene TRBJ1-2; weak D call: TRBD1 (6 bases). V lost 6 bases to trimming and J lost 5 bases, with 16 bases between them. This CDR3 has 14 residues. Germline-derived CDR1 and CDR2 are MNHNS and SASEGT.

This rearrangement joins TRBV19 to TRBJ1-1; 9 bases line up with TRBD1. Trimming cost V 5 bases and J 4 bases; bases outside gene matches: 11. The germline CDR1 and CDR2 sequences are LNHDA and SQIVND (reference sequence). The CDR3 runs 16 residues. The CDR3 loop reads CASSPGQGWGSTEAFF. The CDR3 DNA follows: TGTGCCAGTAGTCCGGGACAGGGATGGGGAAGCACTGAAGCTTTCTTT.

This chain uses TRBV4-1 with TRBJ1-1; possible D gene TRBD1, 6 bases. With 7 bases removed from V and 2 bases from J, the gap between germline ends came to 17 bases. CDR1 is MGHRA and CDR2 is YSYEKL in the germline V gene. The CDR3 contains 15 residues. Written as DNA, the CDR3 is TGCGCCAGCACTTTACAGGGTGCCCAAAACACTGAAGCTTTCTTT. Encoded protein: CASTLQGAQNTEAFF.

This clone was recorded a few times. This chain uses TRBV6-6 with TRBJ1-2; 9 positions match TRBD1. CDR3 size: 15 residues. The V and J ends lost 2 bases and 2 bases, in that order; junction bases with no gene match: 3. Germline CDR1 reads MNHNY; CDR2 reads SVGAGI (reference sequence). The CDR3 here is CASSYPTGGNYGYTF. As DNA, the CDR3 is TGTGCCAGCAGTTACCCGACAGGGGGAAACTATGGCTACACCTTC.

This clone occurred once. The rearrangement joins TRBV4-2 to TRBJ2-1; D is possibly TRBD2 (6 bases). Germline CDR1 is LGHNA and CDR2 is YNFKEQ. There are 14 residues in the CDR3. Trimming removed 0 bases at V and 6 bases at J, with 9 bases between. CDR3 nucleotides: TGTGCCAGCAGCCAAGAAACCGGGGGCAATGAGCAGTTCTTC. This encodes CASSQETGGNEQFF.

A remark on this clone: Within the sample, other DNA sequences also encode this same CDR3. This chain connects TRBV6-5 to TRBJ2-7; 8 positions agree with TRBD1. The CDR3 runs 15 residues. Germline trimming cut 3 bases from V and 1 base from J; bases unmatched to any gene: 5. Germline V gene sequence: CDR1 MNHEY, CDR2 SVGAGI. CDR3 sequence: CASSYSGQGSYEQYF. The DNA for the CDR3 is TGTGCCAGCAGTTATTCCGGACAGGGATCCTACGAGCAGTACTTC.

Only one count was recorded for this clone. The genes are TRBV27 and TRBJ2-1, with 10 bases that match TRBD1. Trimming cost V 5 bases and J 2 bases; bases outside gene matches: 12. Per germline, CDR1 MNHEY and CDR2 SMNVEV (reference sequence). The CDR3 covers 18 residues. CDR3 in amino acids: CASSPTLGQGGTYNEQFF. In nucleotides, the CDR3 is TGTGCCAGCAGTCCGACCCTAGGACAGGGGGGTACCTACAATGAGCAGTTCTTC.

J is TRBJ2-1 and V is TRBV5-1; TRBD2 agrees at 8 bases. CDR3 size: 16 residues. Germline-derived CDR1 and CDR2 are SGHRS and YFSETQ. J gave up 7 bases and V 3 bases, and 12 bases lay outside the gene matches. CDR3 coding DNA: TGCGCCAGCAGCTCCCTACTCGGGGGGGAAAGGAATGAGCAGTTCTTC. The encoded protein is CASSSLLGGERNEQFF.

The chain carries TRBV7-9 and TRBJ2-7, with a possible D match to TRBD2 (6 bases). CDR3 length: 15 amino acids. Germline V gene sequence: CDR1 SEHNR, CDR2 FQNEAQ (reference sequence). Trimming took off 0 bases at V and 0 bases at J, with 9 bases between the two ends. CDR3 sequence (DNA): TGTGCCAGCAGCTTAGCTAGCGGATACTCCTACGAGCAGTACTTC. Its translation is CASSLASGYSYEQYF.

On this clone itself: The same CDR3 arises from other DNA sequences in this sample as well. V is TRBV30 and J is TRBJ1-6, with D uncertain. CDR3 length equals 15 residues. The V gene lost 1 base and the J gene lost 3 bases, with 10 bases spanning the gap. The germline V gene encodes CDR1 GTSNPN and CDR2 SVGIG (reference sequence). This chain's CDR3 is CAWSAQALYNSPLHF. DNA for the CDR3: TGTGCCTGGAGTGCTCAGGCGCTCTATAATTCACCCCTCCACTTT.

The chain links TRBV5-5 to TRBJ2-5; D might be TRBD2 (7 bases). The DNA end favors TRBJ2-7, so the J call may be wrong. The germline V gene has CDR1 SGHKS and CDR2 YYEKEE (reference sequence). The CDR3 length is 15 residues. The CDR3 region is CASSLVKGGTYEQYF. Written as DNA, the CDR3 is TGTGCCAGCAGCTTGGTGAAGGGGGGGACCTACGAGCAGTACTTC.

This sequence joins TRBV15 and TRBJ2-1; D might be TRBD2 (5 bases). Germline loops: CDR1 LNHNV, CDR2 YYDKDF (reference sequence). Deletions cut 1 base from V and 10 bases from J, with 8 bases between. This CDR3 is 12 amino acids long. CDR3 protein: CATSRGEREQFF. CDR3 sequence (DNA): TGTGCCACCAGCAGAGGCGAGCGGGAGCAGTTCTTC.

The rearrangement uses TRBV13 and TRBJ1-1; no clear D gene. The ends were cut back, 5 bases at V and 7 bases at J, with 14 bases in the middle. Germline V gene data show CDR1 as PRHDT and CDR2 as FYEKMQ (reference sequence). This CDR3 region has 13 residues. Here the CDR3 reads CASSDRRVREAFF. As DNA, the CDR3 is TGTGCCAGCAGCGATCGACGGGTCCGTGAAGCTTTCTTT.

The chain is built from TRBV27 and TRBJ2-3; maybe TRBD2 (6 bases). The CDR3 runs 15 residues. The V and J ends lost 8 bases and 2 bases respectively, with 17 bases between them. Germline CDR1 reads MNHEY; CDR2 reads SMNVEV (reference sequence). This CDR3 is CASRGWASNTDTQYF. CDR3 coding DNA: TGTGCCAGCCGGGGGTGGGCCTCGAACACAGATACGCAGTATTTT.

The rearrangement uses TRBV7-2 and TRBJ2-7, with TRBD2 matching 9 bases. The CDR3 has 22 amino acids. Unmatched junction bases numbered 21, after V lost 0 bases and J lost 0 bases. From germline, CDR1 is SGHTA and CDR2 FQGNSA. CDR3 coding DNA: TGTGCCAGCAGCTTAGCGAGGTCGGTGGGGACTAGCTCGCTACGGAGCTCCTACGAGCAGTACTTC. Protein: CASSLARSVGTSSLRSSYEQYF.

The DNA for the CDR3 is TGTGCCAGTAGTATGAGGGTCGACTATGGCTACACCTTC. It translates to CASSMRVDYGYTF. The J gene is TRBJ1-2, the V gene TRBV19; D uncertain. Germline CDR1 and CDR2: LNHDA and SQIVND (reference sequence). Deletions cut 3 bases from V and 3 bases from J, with 8 bases between. There are 13 residues in the CDR3.

V is TRBV28 and J is TRBJ2-1, with 8 positions matching TRBD1. V dropped 5 bases and J dropped 7; count of bases not matched to a gene: 13. Germline V gene lookup returns CDR1 MDHEN and CDR2 SYDVKM. CDR3 length: 16 amino acids. This CDR3 is CASSRRTGWGTNEQFF. DNA for the CDR3: TGTGCCAGCAGTAGACGGACAGGGTGGGGTACAAATGAGCAGTTCTTC.

The V call is TRBV11-3, the J call TRBJ1-2; perhaps TRBD1 as D (6 bases). The CDR3 loop spans 14 amino acids. Germline V gene data show CDR1 as SGHNT and CDR2 as YENEEA. The germline V and J ends were trimmed by 0 bases and 7 bases, with 12 bases remaining between them. The CDR3 reads CASSLDSTGSGYTF. The CDR3 DNA follows: TGTGCCAGCAGCTTAGATTCAACAGGGTCTGGCTACACCTTC. Supplemented by reference TRBV11-3 and TRBJ1-2, the full variable domain reads EAGVVQSPRYKIIEKKQPVAFWCNPISGHNTLYWYLQNLGQGPELLIRYENEEAVDDSQLPKDRFSAERLKGVDSTLKIQPAELGDSAVYLCASSLDSTGSGYTFGSGTRLTVV.

The chain is built from TRBV5-1 and TRBJ2-1; 10 bases are shared with TRBD2. The length of the CDR3 is 17 residues. CDR1 and CDR2 from the germline V gene are SGHRS and YFSETQ. The V segment lost 0 bases and the J segment 0 bases; nucleotides outside the gene matches: 3. CDR3 bases: TGCGCCAGCAGCTTGGCAACTAGCGGGAACTCCTACAATGAGCAGTTCTTC. This translates into CASSLATSGNSYNEQFF.

The rearrangement joins TRBV5-1 to TRBJ2-3, with D possibly being TRBD2 (6 bases). With 6 bases removed from V and 1 base from J, the gap between germline ends came to 12 bases. Per the germline V gene, CDR1 is SGHRS and CDR2 is YFSETQ. This CDR3 has 14 residues. The CDR3 DNA is TGCGCCAGCAACCCCTTAGCGGGCACAGATACGCAGTATTTT. This encodes CASNPLAGTDTQYF. The entire variable domain, with the rest obtained from reference TRBV5-1 and TRBJ2-3, is as follows: KAGVTQTPRYLIKTRGQQVTLSCSPISGHRSVSWYQQTPGQGLQFLFEYFSETQRNKGNFPGRFSGRQFSNSRSEMNVSTLELGDSALYLCASNPLAGTDTQYFGPGTRLTVL.

The chain employs TRBV5-1 and TRBJ1-2; TRBD1 is a possible D gene (6 bases). The germline V gene encodes CDR1 SGHRS and CDR2 YFSETQ. Trimming pared 2 bases from V and 3 bases from J, leaving 11 bases between. CDR3 length: 14 residues. Written as DNA, the CDR3 is TGCGCCAGCAGCTTAACGTCAGGGGACTATGGCTACACCTTC. Protein: CASSLTSGDYGYTF. Filled out from reference TRBV5-1 and TRBJ1-2, the complete variable domain reads KAGVTQTPRYLIKTRGQQVTLSCSPISGHRSVSWYQQTPGQGLQFLFEYFSETQRNKGNFPGRFSGRQFSNSRSEMNVSTLELGDSALYLCASSLTSGDYGYTFGSGTRLTVV.

CDR3 sequence reads: CASSFGTGGANTEAFF. CDR3 coding DNA: TGTGCCAGCAGCTTTGGGACAGGGGGCGCGAACACTGAAGCTTTCTTT. The chain links TRBV5-6 to TRBJ1-1; 12 bases fit TRBD1. J gave up 1 base and V 2 bases, and 3 bases lay outside the gene matches. The CDR3 has 16 amino acids. The germline V gene encodes CDR1 SGHDT and CDR2 YYEEEE. The full variable domain, its missing parts supplied by reference TRBV5-6 and TRBJ1-1, is DAGVTQSPTHLIKTRGQQVTLRCSPKSGHDTVSWYQQALGQGPQFIFQYYEEEERQRGNFPDRFSGHQFPNYSSELNVNALLLGDSALYLCASSFGTGGANTEAFFGQGTRLTVV.

This CDR3 is CSVFSGRSEQYF. CDR3 nucleotide sequence: TGCAGCGTTTTTAGCGGACGTTCTGAGCAGTACTTC. The chain employs TRBV29-1 and TRBJ2-7; tentatively, D is TRBD2 (6 bases). There are 12 residues in the CDR3. The germline V gene has CDR1 SQVTM and CDR2 ANQGSEA. Trimming pared 5 bases from V and 7 bases from J, leaving 15 bases between.

This clone was detected a few times. The chain combines TRBV7-8 with TRBJ1-1, with D unclear. The CDR3 consists of 12 residues. V lost 8 bases, J lost 2 bases, and 9 bases lay in between. Germline V lookup: CDR1 SGHVS, CDR2 FQNEAQ. CDR3 loop: CASEGGNTEAFF. The CDR3 DNA sequence: TGTGCCAGCGAGGGTGGTAACACTGAAGCTTTCTTT.

This chain uses TRBV4-3 with TRBJ1-4; D unresolved. Germline loops: CDR1 LGHNA, CDR2 YSLEER. There are 14 residues in the CDR3. The V end lost 2 bases, the J end lost 0 bases, and 4 bases lay between the germline ends. The CDR3 sequence is CASSQPSTNEKLFF. The CDR3 region has the DNA TGCGCCAGCAGCCAACCCTCAACTAATGAAAAACTGTTTTTT.

This clone was seen more than once but under ten times. The chain is built from TRBV7-8 and TRBJ1-3; D unresolved. From germline, CDR1 is SGHVS and CDR2 FQNEAQ. Trimming took off 4 bases at V and 4 bases at J, with 14 bases between the two ends. The CDR3 runs 15 residues. The DNA of the CDR3 is TGTGCCAGCAGCTCCTTTCCGTACCAGGGAAACACCATATATTTT. It is translated as CASSSFPYQGNTIYF.

V is TRBV28 and J is TRBJ2-7; 11 bases match TRBD1. J was trimmed by 3 bases and V by 8 bases; bases with no gene match: 9. The CDR3 spans 15 residues. The germline V gene encodes CDR1 MDHEN and CDR2 SYDVKM. In DNA, the CDR3 is TGTGCCAGCGGCGAATACGGGACAGGGGGCTACGAGCAGTACTTC. Translation: CASGEYGTGGYEQYF.

The V gene is TRBV28, the J gene TRBJ1-5, with 7 bases identical to TRBD1. The CDR3 consists of 14 residues. The junction had 2 bases not matched to a gene; V was cut back by 3 bases and J by 3 bases. Germline V gene data show CDR1 as MDHEN and CDR2 as SYDVKM. In nucleotides, the CDR3 is TGTGCCAGCAGTTTGGGGACAGCCAATCAGCCCCAGCATTTT. Its translation: CASSLGTANQPQHF.

The CDR3: CASSLSPGTEAFF. The CDR3 nucleotides read TGTGCCAGCAGCTTATCCCCGGGCACTGAAGCTTTCTTT. The chain recombines TRBV7-2 with TRBJ1-1; D is unclear. Germline CDR1 is SGHTA and CDR2 is FQGNSA. This CDR3 has 13 residues. Trimming shortened V by 2 bases and J by 4 bases, and 8 bases separated the two germline ends.

The chain couples TRBV5-6 to TRBJ2-7; 7 nucleotides align to TRBD2. V shed 4 bases and J 0 bases; nucleotides not matched to a gene: 7. Germline V gene data show CDR1 as SGHDT and CDR2 as YYEEEE. The CDR3 extends over 15 amino acids. CDR3 region: CASSGDRDYSYEQYF. The CDR3 DNA sequence: TGTGCCAGCAGCGGGGACCGGGACTACTCCTACGAGCAGTACTTC.

The chain employs TRBV6-4 and TRBJ2-2, with 8 positions matching TRBD1. This CDR3 contains 14 residues. In germline, CDR1 is MRHNA, CDR2 SNTAGT. The V segment lost 6 bases and the J segment 3 bases; nucleotides outside the gene matches: 3. The CDR3, as DNA: TGTGCCAGCAGACCGACAGGGGACACCGGGGAGCTGTTTTTT. It is translated as CASRPTGDTGELFF.

The CDR3 DNA is TGTGCCTGGACTTCCCTCAGTACCGAGCAGTACTTC. This gives the protein CAWTSLSTEQYF. V and J are TRBV30 and TRBJ2-7, with unresolved D. V gave up 4 bases and J gave up 6 bases, with 13 bases separating them. The V gene's germline CDR1 is GTSNPN and CDR2 SVGIG (reference sequence). The CDR3 length is 12 residues. Full variable domain (missing parts from reference TRBV30 and TRBJ2-7): SQTIHQWPATLVQPVGSPLSLECTVEGTSNPNLYWYRQAAGRGLQLLFYSVGIGQISSEVPQNLSASRPQDRQFILSSKKLLLSDSGFYLCAWTSLSTEQYFGPGTRLTVT.